The next 23 T cell receptor gamma chains were all read from a single sample in a study of Vδ1+ human thymocytes. Notes on the study in general: In the thymus, TRG and TRD repertoires looked highly polyclonal with Gaussian CDR3 lengths.

Extracted RNA was reverse transcribed into cDNA. Multiplex PCR used pooled V-gene forward primers and a constant-region reverse primer to amplify CDR3s. TCRdb re-called the multiplex PCR reads with CATT. The sample has 25,000 to 35,000 gamma-chain clones; 15% to 25% are singletons. Their antigen targets remain unknown. The material sequenced was Vdelta1+ gamma-delta thymocytes from the thymus. This sample's subset: FACS-sorted CD3+ TCRalphabeta- TCRVdelta1+ TCRVdelta2- thymocytes. These receptors all come from a boy under two years old who had congenital heart surgery.

This clone appeared a few times. The chain couples TRGV8 to TRGJ1 or TRGJ2. The V and J ends lost 2 bases and 7 bases, in that order; junction bases with no gene match: 5. The CDR3 loop spans 12 amino acids. CDR1 is VENAVY, CDR2 YDSYNSRV, per germline. The CDR3 region is CATWDIHYKKLF. The DNA of the CDR3 is TGTGCCACCTGGGATATTCACTATAAGAAACTCTTT.

The sample holds a few counts of this clone. The chain links TRGV9 to TRGJ1 or TRGJ2. Germline V gene data show CDR1 as GITISATS and CDR2 as ISYDGTV (reference sequence). The junction had 8 bases not matched to a gene; V was cut back by 4 bases and J by 5 bases. The CDR3 loop spans 13 amino acids. This CDR3 reads CALWDPFDYKKLF. The DNA for the CDR3 is TGTGCCTTGTGGGACCCCTTTGATTATAAGAAACTCTTT.

The chain couples TRGV5 to TRGJ1 or TRGJ2. The length of the CDR3 is 10 residues. With 3 bases clipped from V and 12 bases from J, the junction kept 5 bases outside the gene matches. CDR1 and CDR2 from the germline V gene are VINAFY and YDVSNSKD. CDR3 region: CATWDLGKLF. The CDR3 nucleotides read TGTGCCACCTGGGACTTGGGGAAACTCTTT.

The V gene is TRGV3, the J gene TRGJ1 or TRGJ2. There are 22 residues in the CDR3. The ends lost 0 bases at V and 1 base at J; junction bases unmatched: 27. From germline, CDR1 is VTNTFY and CDR2 YDVSTARD (reference sequence). Here the CDR3 DNA reads TGTGCCACCTGGGACAGGTTCGCCCACGTCTCAAAGTCCCACAAAAATTATTATAAGAAACTCTTT. Translation: CATWDRFAHVSKSHKNYYKKLF.

The chain links TRGV5 to TRGJP1. The CDR3 loop spans 15 amino acids. CDR1 and CDR2 from the germline V gene are VINAFY and YDVSNSKD. The trim removed 0 bases at V and 3 bases at J, leaving 4 bases unmatched. Here the CDR3 reads CATWDRHATGWFKIF. For the CDR3, the DNA is TGTGCCACCTGGGACAGGCATGCCACTGGTTGGTTCAAGATATTT.

The chain is built from TRGV5 and TRGJP2. This CDR3 is built from 15 residues. V shed 1 base and J 2 bases; nucleotides not matched to a gene: 4. Germline V gene data show CDR1 as VINAFY and CDR2 as YDVSNSKD. The CDR3 DNA reads as TGTGCCACCTGGGACAGATTAAGTAGTGATTGGATCAAGACGTTT. Translation gives CATWDRLSSDWIKTF.

A few counts support this clone. The V call is TRGV9, the J call TRGJ1 or TRGJ2. Trimming cost V 3 bases and J 9 bases; bases outside gene matches: 5. The germline V gene encodes CDR1 GITISATS and CDR2 ISYDGTV (reference sequence). This CDR3 has 11 amino acids. In DNA form, the CDR3 reads TGTGCCTTGTGGGAGATGCTTAAGAAACTCTTT. Its translation: CALWEMLKKLF.

This clone was observed a handful of times. Since a much larger clone is just one base distant, this may be a read error. Other DNA sequences in the same sample also yield this CDR3. This sequence joins TRGV9 and TRGJ1 or TRGJ2. The length of the CDR3 is 12 residues. The junction had 2 bases not matched to a gene; V was cut back by 1 base and J by 5 bases. CDR1 is GITISATS, CDR2 ISYDGTV, per germline (reference sequence). The CDR3 coding sequence is TGTGCCTTGTGGGAGGTCCATTATAAGAAACTCTTT. Its translation: CALWEVHYKKLF.

The rearrangement uses TRGV3 and TRGJ1 or TRGJ2. With V trimmed by 0 bases and J by 5 bases, 7 bases remained unmatched. Germline V CDR1 and CDR2: VTNTFY, YDVSTARD (reference sequence). CDR3 length equals 14 residues. CDR3 loop: CATWDRLGHYKKLF. The CDR3 bases are TGTGCCACCTGGGACAGGCTAGGTCATTATAAGAAACTCTTT.

The V and J genes are TRGV3 and TRGJP2. Unmatched junction bases numbered 5, after V lost 2 bases and J lost 8 bases. Per the germline V gene, CDR1 is VTNTFY and CDR2 is YDVSTARD (reference sequence). This CDR3 has 13 residues. The CDR3 region is CATWDTADWIKTF. DNA for the CDR3: TGTGCCACCTGGGACACGGCCGATTGGATCAAGACGTTT.

This chain uses TRGV4 with TRGJ1 or TRGJ2. The V gene end was trimmed by 1 base and the J gene end by 10 bases; junction bases not matched to a gene: 7. CDR1 and CDR2 from the germline V gene are EGSTGY and YDSYTSSV. This CDR3 is 12 amino acids long. The CDR3 nucleotides read TGTGCCACCTGGGATGGCATCACCAAGAAACTCTTT. Protein: CATWDGITKKLF.

The chain couples TRGV9 to TRGJP2. The CDR3 has 15 residues. With V trimmed by 3 bases and J by 3 bases, 7 bases remained unmatched. Germline V lookup: CDR1 GITISATS, CDR2 ISYDGTV (reference sequence). DNA of the CDR3: TGTGCCTTGTGGGAGTCCCGGGGTAGTGATTGGATCAAGACGTTT. This translates into CALWESRGSDWIKTF.

This clone was seen a few times. The rearrangement uses TRGV5 and TRGJ1 or TRGJ2. From germline, CDR1 is VINAFY and CDR2 YDVSNSKD. The junction had 8 bases not matched to a gene; V was cut back by 2 bases and J by 10 bases. The CDR3 extends over 12 amino acids. CDR3 coding DNA: TGTGCCACCTGGGACATACCCTTGAAGAAACTCTTT. Translation gives CATWDIPLKKLF.

This clone is medium-sized within its sample. This specimen includes other DNA sequences encoding the same CDR3. The genes are TRGV2 and TRGJ1 or TRGJ2. V shed 0 bases, J shed 11 bases, and the junction held 4 bases outside the gene matches. The V gene's germline CDR1 is EGSNGY and CDR2 YDSYNSKV. The CDR3 contains 11 residues. CDR3 sequence reads: CATWDGPEKLF. CDR3 DNA: TGTGCCACCTGGGACGGGCCGGAGAAACTCTTT.

This rearrangement joins TRGV9 to TRGJ1 or TRGJ2. The CDR3 loop spans 13 amino acids. Unmatched junction bases numbered 13, after V lost 2 bases and J lost 12 bases. In germline, CDR1 is GITISATS, CDR2 ISYDGTV (reference sequence). This chain's CDR3 is CALWEAPPVRKLF. The DNA of the CDR3 is TGTGCCTTGTGGGAGGCGCCCCCTGTTCGGAAACTCTTT.

The J gene is TRGJ1 or TRGJ2, the V gene TRGV5. V lost 3 bases to trimming and J lost 6 bases; unmatched junction nucleotides: 11. The length of the CDR3 is 14 residues. The V gene's germline CDR1 is VINAFY and CDR2 YDVSNSKD. CDR3 amino acids: CATWDGSWLYKKLF. In DNA, the CDR3 is TGTGCCACCTGGGACGGGTCGTGGCTTTATAAGAAACTCTTT.

This clone appeared a few times. The junction and the germline gene differ at one end; a read error may be behind it. Distinct nucleotide sequences in the sample also encode this CDR3. The chain uses TRGV8 and TRGJ1 or TRGJ2. The length of the CDR3 is 13 residues. Germline-derived CDR1 and CDR2 are VENAVY and YDSYNSRV. This CDR3 reads CATWDPPYYKKLF. The CDR3 region has the DNA TGCGCCACCTGGGACCCACCTTATTATAAGAAACTCTTT.

This clone was detected a few times. Additional DNA sequences in this sample encode the identical CDR3. V and J are TRGV5 and TRGJ1 or TRGJ2. Germline lookup yields CDR1 VINAFY and CDR2 YDVSNSKD. V shed 0 bases, J shed 10 bases, and the junction held 6 bases outside the gene matches. CDR3 size: 12 residues. The CDR3 is CATWDRRSKKLF. Here the CDR3 DNA reads TGTGCCACCTGGGACAGGCGATCCAAGAAACTCTTT.

The chain uses TRGV9 and TRGJ1 or TRGJ2. CDR1 is GITISATS, CDR2 ISYDGTV, per germline (reference sequence). This CDR3 region has 12 residues. The V and J ends lost 0 bases and 12 bases, in that order; junction bases with no gene match: 8. Here the CDR3 reads CALWEVLSGKLF. The CDR3 DNA is TGTGCCTTGTGGGAGGTGCTTAGTGGGAAACTCTTT.

This clone was detected a few times. Other DNA sequences of this sample code for an identical CDR3. The rearrangement links TRGV4 to TRGJ1 or TRGJ2. Trimming cost V 2 bases and J 2 bases; bases outside gene matches: 3. CDR1 is EGSTGY and CDR2 is YDSYTSSV in the germline V gene. The CDR3 has 13 amino acids. CDR3 nucleotides: TGTGCCACCTGGGATGCCTATTATTATAAGAAACTCTTT. Translated, it gives CATWDAYYYKKLF.

V is TRGV9 and J is TRGJ1 or TRGJ2. Germline CDR1 and CDR2: GITISATS and ISYDGTV (reference sequence). CDR3 length: 12 residues. V shed 6 bases and J 12 bases; nucleotides not matched to a gene: 14. CDR3 sequence (DNA): TGTGCCTTGTGGAATATTCTCATGAGGAAACTCTTT. Its protein is CALWNILMRKLF.

The sample holds a few counts of this clone. TCRdb has a much larger clone's protein, which differs at residue 6 from the translation of this DNA, likely because of a read error; what is shown is the protein translated from the DNA. The chain joins TRGV5 to TRGJ1 or TRGJ2. Germline loops: CDR1 VINAFY, CDR2 YDVSNSKD. CDR3 length: 11 residues. The V and J ends lost 1 base and 12 bases, in that order; junction bases with no gene match: 6. The DNA for the CDR3 is TGTGCCACCTGGGACAGCCAGGGGAAACTCTTT. Residues: CATWDSQGKLF.

This clone was detected only a few times. The chain uses TRGV8 and TRGJ1 or TRGJ2. J gave up 12 bases and V 2 bases, and 4 bases lay outside the gene matches. The CDR3 is 10 amino acids. In germline, CDR1 is VENAVY, CDR2 YDSYNSRV. In nucleotides, the CDR3 is TGTGCCACCTGGGATAAAGTGAAACTCTTT. This codes for CATWDKVKLF.